A single sample is the source of the 9 T cell receptor beta chains below, sequenced in a study of shared clonotypes between healthy human individuals. Profiled with immunoSEQ multiplex PCR; TCRdb holds only in-frame clones, not every one. The table has over 1.4 million clones, more than 95% seen once; the top ten hold 1% to 1.5%. The sequenced material came from naive CD4+ T cells sorted from blood. As for subset: CD45RA+ positively selected. These receptors were obtained from a man aged 25-45 years in good health.

The chain recombines TRBV9 with TRBJ2-2; D perhaps matches TRBD2 (6 bases). Between the trimmed V and J ends, which lost 5 bases and 0 bases, there was a span of 8 bases. The germline CDR1 and CDR2 sequences are SGDLS and YYNGEE. The CDR3 spans 14 residues. This CDR3 reads CASRAGSNTGELFF. The CDR3 DNA reads TGTGCCAGCAGGGCGGGGTCGAACACCGGGGAGCTGTTTTTT.

V and J are TRBV4-1 and TRBJ2-7; 10 bases are a match to TRBD1. The CDR3 is 20 amino acids. Germline V lookup: CDR1 MGHRA, CDR2 YSYEKL. Trimming at V came to 7 bases and at J to 5 bases, leaving 26 bases not matched to a gene. CDR3 in DNA: TGCGCCAGCATGACATATCGACAGGGGGCTACACCACAGCCCTACGACGAGCAGTACTTC. Translated: CASMTYRQGATPQPYDEQYF.

V is TRBV10-1 and J is TRBJ2-4; D may be TRBD1 (5 bases). Per the germline V gene, CDR1 is WNHNN and CDR2 is SYGVQD (reference sequence). The CDR3 loop spans 17 amino acids. The V and J ends lost 2 bases and 0 bases respectively, with 14 bases between them. DNA for the CDR3: TGCGCCAGCAGTGAGAAACAGGATGGGCTAGCCAAAAACATTCAGTACTTC. This translates into CASSEKQDGLAKNIQYF.

The chain joins TRBV27 to TRBJ2-7, with 12 nucleotides matching TRBD2. Trimming at V came to 5 bases and at J to 4 bases, leaving 6 bases not matched to a gene. CDR3 length equals 15 residues. The germline CDR1 and CDR2 sequences are MNHEY and SMNVEV (reference sequence). As DNA, the CDR3 is TGTGCCAGCAGTGCAGGACTAGCGGGACGGTACGAGCAGTACTTC. Translating gives CASSAGLAGRYEQYF.

The J gene is TRBJ2-1, the V gene TRBV28, with D uncertain. Trimming shortened V by 8 bases and J by 6 bases, and 14 bases separated the two germline ends. The CDR3 has 13 residues. CDR1 and CDR2 from the germline V gene are MDHEN and SYDVKM. The CDR3 bases are TGTGCCAGCCGTGGAAGAAGGTCCAATGAGCAGTTCTTC. Its translation: CASRGRRSNEQFF.

This clone was counted once. The chain has TRBV7-9 and TRBJ2-2, with a weak D call TRBD1 (6 bases). The germline V and J ends were trimmed by 4 bases and 8 bases, with 14 bases remaining between them. Germline CDR1 SEHNR, CDR2 FQNEAQ (reference sequence). CDR3 length: 14 residues. CDR3: CASSSGTLSGELFF. DNA of the CDR3: TGTGCCAGCAGCTCCGGGACACTGTCGGGGGAGCTGTTTTTT.

The rearrangement links TRBV28 to TRBJ2-6; D may be TRBD1 (5 bases). Trimming shortened V by 11 bases and J by 0 bases, and 14 bases separated the two germline ends. Germline V gives CDR1 MDHEN, CDR2 SYDVKM. This CDR3 contains 15 residues. In nucleotides, the CDR3 is TGTGCCGTGGTGGGGCTCGGCTCTGGGGCCAACGTCCTGACTTTC. Encoded protein: CAVVGLGSGANVLTF.

This chain links TRBV2 with TRBJ2-3, with TRBD2 matching over 9 bases. V trimming: 6 bases; J trimming: 7 bases; junction bases outside the gene matches: 11. The CDR3 is 15 residues long. Per germline, CDR1 SNHLY and CDR2 FYNNEI. CDR3 nucleotide sequence: TGTGCCAGCAGGGGCCTAGCGGGGAGGGGGAATACGCAGTATTTT. Translation gives CASRGLAGRGNTQYF.

The V call is TRBV4-3, the J call TRBJ2-1; no reliable D call. This CDR3 is built from 12 residues. Trimming shortened V by 0 bases and J by 9 bases, and 6 bases separated the two germline ends. Germline assignment: CDR1 LGHNA and CDR2 YSLEER. CDR3: CASSQEWGEQFF. The CDR3 DNA reads TGCGCCAGCAGCCAAGAATGGGGTGAGCAGTTCTTC.